These 26 T cell receptor beta chains were all obtained from the same sample, sequenced in a study of neurological immune-mediated disorders. TCRdb reprocessed the 5' RACE reads with MiXCR, giving one entry per CDR3 protein. The sample contains under 45,000 distinct CDR3 sequences, 20% to 25% of which appear only once. Noted time point: technical triplicate 3. The source material was PBMCs. These receptors were obtained from a man aged 55 to 70 with HTLV-1-associated myelopathy (HAM/TSP).

There are many counts of this clonotype. The chain combines TRBV6-5 with TRBJ2-4; 11 bases agree with TRBD1. The CDR3 spans 14 residues. V lost 4 bases and J lost 7; bases outside the gene matches: 3. Germline loops: CDR1 MNHEY, CDR2 SVGAGI. CDR3 sequence (DNA): TGTGCCAGCAGTTCAGGGACAGGGGGGAACATTCAGTACTTC. Translating gives CASSSGTGGNIQYF.

Of note for this clonotype: One end of the junction is discordant with germline, which a read error may explain. The J gene is TRBJ2-7, the V gene TRBV13; 8 nucleotides match TRBD2. From germline, CDR1 is PRHDT and CDR2 FYEKMQ (reference sequence). The CDR3 has 17 residues. Written as DNA, the CDR3 is TGTGCCAACAGCTTAGTAGCTAATAGCGGGATCTCCTACGAGCAGTACTTC. Protein: CANSLVANSGISYEQYF.

Ten or more counts support this clonotype. V usage is TRBV20-1 and J usage is TRBJ2-1; D unresolved. Trimming left V 6 bases short and J 9 bases short, with 18 bases between. This CDR3 is built from 13 residues. CDR1 and CDR2 from the germline V gene are DFQATT and SNEGSKA (reference sequence). This chain's CDR3 is CSARRTHNAEQFF. CDR3 bases: TGCAGTGCCCGTCGGACCCACAACGCTGAGCAGTTCTTC.

Relative to its sample, this clonotype is medium-sized. The V and J genes are TRBV5-1 and TRBJ2-3, with D unresolved. Trimming removed 2 bases at V and 0 bases at J, with 7 bases between. The CDR3 contains 14 residues. CDR1 and CDR2 (germline): SGHRS, YFSETQ. CDR3 region: CASSFSESTDTQYF. The CDR3 DNA follows: TGCGCCAGCAGCTTCTCAGAGAGCACAGATACGCAGTATTTT.

The table lists this clonotype with many counts. This chain uses TRBV12-3 or TRBV12-4 with TRBJ2-2; D might be TRBD1 (5 bases). The CDR3 runs to 18 residues. The germline V and J ends were trimmed by 0 bases and 3 bases, with 17 bases remaining between them. The CDR3 is CASSLAHLDSLYTGELFF. CDR3 sequence (DNA): TGTGCCAGCAGTTTAGCGCACTTAGACAGCCTCTACACCGGGGAGCTGTTTTTT.

This clonotype was observed many times. This chain connects TRBV27 to TRBJ2-7, with 8 bases that match TRBD2. The ends lost 3 bases at V and 4 bases at J; junction bases unmatched: 11. The CDR3 spans 16 residues. CDR1 MNHEY and CDR2 SMNVEV come from the germline V gene (reference sequence). CDR3 nucleotide sequence: TGTGCCAGCAGTTTGAGCGGGAGTATACTAGGGTACGAGCAGTACTTC. Protein sequence: CASSLSGSILGYEQYF.

V gene TRBV5-1 combines with J gene TRBJ1-4; no clear D. Germline CDR1 reads SGHRS; CDR2 reads YFSETQ. Trimming shortened V by 0 bases and J by 0 bases, and 9 bases separated the two germline ends. This CDR3 region has 16 residues. The CDR3 coding sequence is TGCGCCAGCAGCTTGGAAGTACAGACAACTAATGAAAAACTGTTTTTT. This encodes CASSLEVQTTNEKLFF.

This clonotype has at least ten counts. The chain links TRBV4-1 to TRBJ2-3, with 10 bases matching TRBD1. The V gene end was trimmed by 5 bases and the J gene end by 0 bases; junction bases not matched to a gene: 5. The germline V gene encodes CDR1 MGHRA and CDR2 YSYEKL. The CDR3 extends over 16 amino acids. The CDR3 DNA follows: TGCGCCAGCAGCTCCGGGGGACAGGGGAGCACAGATACGCAGTATTTT. Its protein is CASSSGGQGSTDTQYF.

The sample holds many counts of this clonotype. The CDR3 bases are TGCGCCAGCAGCCAAGATCCCCGGGAGTGGAGCGAGCAGTACTTC. Its protein product is CASSQDPREWSEQYF. The J gene is TRBJ2-7, the V gene TRBV4-1; tentative D call: TRBD2 (6 bases). This CDR3 spans 15 amino acids. The V end was cut by 0 bases, the J end by 6 bases, with 15 bases between. The germline V gene encodes CDR1 MGHRA and CDR2 YSYEKL.

This clonotype appeared many times. The chain has TRBV24-1 and TRBJ2-1, with D tentatively TRBD1 or TRBD2 (5 bases each). From germline, CDR1 is KGHDR and CDR2 SFDVKD. The CDR3 consists of 16 residues. V lost 3 bases, J lost 0 bases, and 11 bases lay in between. The DNA for the CDR3 is TGTGCCACCAGTGATCCCTCAGGGAGCTCCTACAATGAGCAGTTCTTC. Its translation: CATSDPSGSSYNEQFF.

The chain is built from TRBV18 and TRBJ2-7, with D possibly being TRBD2 (5 bases). Germline CDR1 and CDR2: KGHSH and LQKENI. V dropped 4 bases and J dropped 2 bases, with 15 bases sitting between them. CDR3 size: 15 residues. CDR3: CASSHSAGSPYEQYF. In DNA, the CDR3 is TGTGCCAGCTCACATTCCGCGGGTTCCCCCTACGAGCAGTACTTC.

There are many counts of this clonotype. V usage is TRBV5-1 and J usage is TRBJ1-1; D remains unclear. The CDR3 spans 14 residues. The V gene lost 4 bases and the J gene lost 0 bases, with 10 bases spanning the gap. Germline V gene data show CDR1 as SGHRS and CDR2 as YFSETQ. The DNA for the CDR3 is TGCGCCAGCAGCCCCTTCGATTTGAACACTGAAGCTTTCTTT. It translates to CASSPFDLNTEAFF. The full variable domain, completed using reference TRBV5-1 and TRBJ1-1, is KAGVTQTPRYLIKTRGQQVTLSCSPISGHRSVSWYQQTPGQGLQFLFEYFSETQRNKGNFPGRFSGRQFSNSRSEMNVSTLELGDSALYLCASSPFDLNTEAFFGQGTRLTVV.

The chain couples TRBV15 to TRBJ2-7; D is undetermined. V was trimmed by 0 bases and J by 5 bases, leaving 14 bases between them. The CDR3 loop spans 15 amino acids. In germline, CDR1 is LNHNV, CDR2 YYDKDF (reference sequence). DNA for the CDR3: TGTGCCACCAGCAGAGATCACGGGCGCCCCAACGAGCAGTACTTC. Translating it yields CATSRDHGRPNEQYF.

This clonotype has ten or more counts. The rearrangement uses TRBV29-1 and TRBJ2-3; D possibly corresponds to TRBD2 (6 bases). The germline CDR1 and CDR2 sequences are SQVTM and ANQGSEA. The CDR3 extends over 13 amino acids. The CDR3 nucleotides are TGCAGGGGGGTGGAGGGGAGCACAGATACGCAGTATTTT. It is translated as CRGVEGSTDTQYF.

This clonotype occurred many times. This rearrangement joins TRBV15 to TRBJ2-6; D gene ambiguous. V gave up 5 bases and J gave up 1 base, with 12 bases separating them. Germline values: CDR1 LNHNV, CDR2 YYDKDF (reference sequence). The CDR3 covers 16 residues. This chain's CDR3 is CATSVRMVSGANVLTF. DNA for the CDR3: TGTGCCACCAGCGTTCGGATGGTATCTGGGGCCAACGTCCTGACTTTC.

Turning to this clonotype: This may stem from a read error, because a much larger clone lies one nucleotide away. The V gene is TRBV7-2, the J gene TRBJ2-1, with TRBD1 matching over 9 bases. Germline V lookup: CDR1 SGHTA, CDR2 FQGNSA. CDR3 length: 16 residues. The trim removed 7 bases at V and 4 bases at J, leaving 11 bases unmatched. The CDR3 sequence: CASIPEDRGPYNEQFF. CDR3 nucleotides: TGTGCCAGCATCCCCGAGGACAGGGGCCCATACAATGAGCAGTTCTTC.

This clonotype was detected many times. V gene TRBV28 combines with J gene TRBJ1-3; D is unclear. This CDR3 region has 16 residues. The germline V gene has CDR1 MDHEN and CDR2 SYDVKM. V was shortened by 6 bases and J by 0 bases, with 15 bases between the two germline ends. The CDR3 sequence: CASSLRTADSGNTIYF. The CDR3 DNA reads TGTGCCAGCAGCCTTAGGACGGCGGACTCTGGAAACACCATATATTTT. Drawing the rest from reference TRBV28 and TRBJ1-3, the complete variable domain is DVKVTQSSRYLVKRTGEKVFLECVQDMDHENMFWYRQDPGLGLRLIYFSYDVKMKEKGDIPEGYSVSREKKERFSLILESASTNQTSMYLCASSLRTADSGNTIYFGEGSWLTVV.

In this sample, this clonotype turned up many times. This chain connects TRBV10-3 to TRBJ1-1; 8 positions match TRBD1. Unmatched junction bases numbered 7, after V lost 6 bases and J lost 1 base. Germline CDR1 is ENHRY and CDR2 is SYGVKD. The CDR3 is 15 residues long. CDR3 bases: TGTGCCATCAGGGGGGGGGGACAGGCGAACACTGAAGCTTTCTTT. Its translation: CAIRGGGQANTEAFF.

This clonotype was observed many times. V usage is TRBV20-1 and J usage is TRBJ1-2; no clear D gene. The CDR3 spans 14 residues. Trimming removed 6 bases from V and 1 base from J, with 15 bases in between. CDR1 and CDR2 (germline): DFQATT, SNEGSKA (reference sequence). CDR3 region: CSATSSDLNYGYTF. The CDR3 DNA reads as TGCAGTGCAACCTCCAGCGACCTTAACTATGGCTACACCTTC.

The CDR3 region is CASSIVITSGSGETQYF. In DNA form, the CDR3 reads TGTGCCAGTAGTATAGTTATAACTAGCGGGAGTGGTGAGACCCAGTACTTC. This chain connects TRBV19 to TRBJ2-5, with 11 bases lining up with TRBD2. J was trimmed by 5 bases and V by 1 base; bases with no gene match: 9. Germline lookup yields CDR1 LNHDA and CDR2 SQIVND (reference sequence). The CDR3 is 17 residues long.

This chain links TRBV6-6 with TRBJ1-3; TRBD1 matches at 7 bases. V trimming: 7 bases; J trimming: 3 bases; junction bases outside the gene matches: 9. CDR1 is MNHNY, CDR2 SVGAGI, per germline (reference sequence). This CDR3 is 15 amino acids long. CDR3 protein: CASNGRQGGGNTIYF. CDR3 bases: TGTGCCAGCAACGGACGACAGGGCGGTGGAAACACCATATATTTT.

This clonotype has ten or more counts. This chain uses TRBV5-1 with TRBJ2-7; D assignment may be TRBD1 or TRBD2 (5 bases each). The V end was cut by 3 bases, the J end by 1 base, with 11 bases between. The germline V gene encodes CDR1 SGHRS and CDR2 YFSETQ. The CDR3 is 14 amino acids. The CDR3 nucleotides read TGCGCCAGCAGCTCCCGGGACGGATCCTACGAGCAGTACTTC. This gives the protein CASSSRDGSYEQYF.

There are many counts of this clonotype. This sequence joins TRBV3-1 and TRBJ1-1; D not certain. This CDR3 is 15 amino acids long. The germline gives CDR1 LGHDT, CDR2 YNNKEL (reference sequence). V gave up 4 bases and J gave up 0 bases, with 12 bases separating them. CDR3 bases: TGTGCCAGCAGCCGCGGGAGCTTTATGAACACTGAAGCTTTCTTT. It encodes CASSRGSFMNTEAFF.

This clonotype showed up many times. The V call is TRBV29-1, the J call TRBJ2-7; possible D gene TRBD1, 5 bases. The V gene's germline CDR1 is SQVTM and CDR2 ANQGSEA. V was cut by 0 bases and J by 6 bases, with 9 bases left in between. The CDR3 is 12 amino acids. The CDR3 reads CSVEDQGPEQYF. CDR3 nucleotide sequence: TGCAGCGTTGAAGATCAGGGTCCCGAGCAGTACTTC.

At least ten counts were recorded for this clonotype. The chain employs TRBV6-5 and TRBJ1-1; D is unresolved. Trimming pared 1 base from V and 0 bases from J, leaving 15 bases between. Germline CDR1 is MNHEY and CDR2 is SVGAGI. The CDR3 has 17 residues. In DNA, the CDR3 is TGTGCCAGCAGTTACTTCGCGGACGGAGCCATGAACACTGAAGCTTTCTTT. The encoded protein is CASSYFADGAMNTEAFF.

This clonotype was counted at least ten times. The chain links TRBV3-1 to TRBJ2-7; D is uncertain. The CDR3 consists of 14 residues. Between the trimmed V and J ends, which lost 1 base and 0 bases, there was a span of 7 bases. The germline V gene has CDR1 LGHDT and CDR2 YNNKEL (reference sequence). CDR3 coding DNA: TGTGCCAGCAGCCAAGGGAGAAACTCCTACGAGCAGTACTTC. The encoded protein is CASSQGRNSYEQYF.